One sample yielded the 23 T cell receptor beta chains listed below, sequenced in a study of cytomegalovirus exposure and HLA in healthy donors. This PCR relied on a set of 60 Vbeta primers and 13 Jbeta primers. Produced via immunoSEQ multiplex PCR; TCRdb's table is partial and in-frame only. The sample contains more than 130,000 clones, roughly 77% of which appear only once. The sequenced sample consisted of PBMCs. The receptors come from a man younger than 45 in good health and CMV-seronegative.

The DNA for the CDR3 is TGTGCCAGCAGTACACGGGACTCAGGGAACTATGGCTACACCTTC. It yields the protein CASSTRDSGNYGYTF. The gene calls are TRBV27 and TRBJ1-2, with D possibly matching TRBD1 (5 bases). Looked up from germline, CDR1 is MNHEY and CDR2 is SMNVEV (reference sequence). V gave up 5 bases and J gave up 2 bases, with 15 bases separating them. The length of the CDR3 is 15 residues.

This rearrangement joins TRBV2 to TRBJ1-5; 12 nucleotides line up with TRBD1. V was pared by 6 bases and J by 8 bases, with 8 bases of the junction left unmatched. The CDR3 sequence is 15 residues long. CDR1 is SNHLY, CDR2 FYNNEI, per germline. The CDR3 nucleotides are TGTGCCAGCAGACCGGGACAGGGGGCGCGTGAGCCCCAGCATTTT. It specifies CASRPGQGAREPQHF.

This clone was counted a single time. The chain links TRBV4-1 to TRBJ2-6, with TRBD1 identical over 11 bases. Germline assignment: CDR1 MGHRA and CDR2 YSYEKL. J gave up 0 bases and V 2 bases, and 9 bases lay outside the gene matches. This CDR3 is 20 amino acids long. The CDR3 loop is CASSQRDRGVPSSGANVLTF. CDR3 in DNA: TGCGCCAGCAGCCAAAGGGACAGGGGGGTCCCAAGCTCTGGGGCCAACGTCCTGACTTTC.

This chain links TRBV25-1 with TRBJ2-1; 7 positions match TRBD2. The germline V gene has CDR1 MGHDK and CDR2 SYGVNS. The CDR3 loop spans 16 amino acids. V shed 4 bases and J 14 bases; nucleotides not matched to a gene: 20. CDR3 loop: CASSVQSGGGGLGEFF. The CDR3 DNA reads as TGTGCCAGCAGTGTCCAGTCGGGGGGAGGAGGATTGGGGGAGTTCTTC.

This chain connects TRBV28 to TRBJ2-2; 7 nucleotides line up with TRBD1. V shed 6 bases, J shed 7 bases, and the junction held 8 bases outside the gene matches. From germline, CDR1 is MDHEN and CDR2 SYDVKM. The length of the CDR3 is 14 residues. The CDR3 DNA follows: TGTGCCAGCAGACGAACAGGGGTAGGCGGGGAGCTGTTTTTT. Residues: CASRRTGVGGELFF.

This rearrangement joins TRBV10-3 to TRBJ1-5, with D uncertain. Per germline, CDR1 ENHRY and CDR2 SYGVKD. Trimming took off 0 bases at V and 6 bases at J, with 9 bases between the two ends. The CDR3 consists of 14 residues. CDR3: CAISESQVGQPQHF. The CDR3 region has the DNA TGTGCCATCAGTGAGTCGCAGGTTGGTCAGCCCCAGCATTTT.

The sample holds a few counts of this clone. The chain combines TRBV6-1 with TRBJ1-5, with 7 bases matching TRBD1. Germline assignment: CDR1 MNHNS and CDR2 SASEGT. J gave up 2 bases and V 6 bases, and 7 bases lay outside the gene matches. The CDR3 spans 15 residues. CDR3: CASRIDRAGNQPQHF. The CDR3 bases are TGTGCCAGCAGGATAGACAGGGCCGGCAATCAGCCCCAGCATTTT.

J is TRBJ2-7 and V is TRBV5-1, with 8 positions matching TRBD2. Germline CDR1 and CDR2: SGHRS and YFSETQ. The CDR3 loop spans 15 amino acids. V lost 3 bases, J lost 0 bases, and 5 bases stayed unmatched. This chain's CDR3 is CASSSLGTSSYEQYF. DNA for the CDR3: TGCGCCAGCAGCTCCCTCGGGACTAGCTCCTACGAGCAGTACTTC.

The table lists this clone with many counts. The chain uses TRBV29-1 and TRBJ2-7, with D unclear. The CDR3 sequence is 12 residues long. Between the trimmed V and J ends, which lost 4 bases and 3 bases, there was a span of 10 bases. Per germline, CDR1 SQVTM and CDR2 ANQGSEA. CDR3 sequence reads: CSVVAGVYEQYF. CDR3 in DNA: TGCAGCGTTGTGGCAGGCGTCTACGAGCAGTACTTC.

The rearrangement uses TRBV6-1 and TRBJ1-4; 7 bases match TRBD1. Trimming removed 4 bases from V and 8 bases from J; junction bases left unmatched: 10. The CDR3 totals 15 residues. Germline lookup yields CDR1 MNHNS and CDR2 SASEGT. CDR3 loop: CASSAGTVLREKLFF. In nucleotides, the CDR3 is TGTGCCAGCAGTGCCGGGACAGTTCTAAGGGAAAAACTGTTTTTT.

The table lists this clone with a count of one. The CDR3 loop reads CSVEASGAYNEQFF. As DNA, the CDR3 is TGCAGCGTTGAAGCCAGCGGGGCCTACAATGAGCAGTTCTTC. The rearrangement links TRBV29-1 to TRBJ2-1; 7 bases agree with TRBD2. Germline CDR1 reads SQVTM; CDR2 reads ANQGSEA. With V trimmed by 1 base and J by 2 bases, 2 bases remained unmatched. The CDR3 consists of 14 residues.

The sample holds a few counts of this clone. J is TRBJ2-2 and V is TRBV7-9; 10 positions match TRBD1. CDR1 and CDR2 from the germline V gene are SEHNR and FQNEAQ (reference sequence). V dropped 7 bases and J dropped 6; count of bases not matched to a gene: 14. The CDR3 is made up of 17 amino acids. In DNA, the CDR3 is TGTGCCAGCAACCCGGACCCGGGACAGGGGAGATCCGGGGAGCTGTTTTTT. Translated: CASNPDPGQGRSGELFF.

The chain carries TRBV6-5 and TRBJ1-1; no reliable D call. Germline V gene lookup returns CDR1 MNHEY and CDR2 SVGAGI. V was cut by 2 bases and J by 4 bases, with 8 bases left in between. The CDR3 covers 13 residues. Here the CDR3 reads CASSYPGSTEAFF. The CDR3 DNA sequence: TGTGCCAGCAGTTACCCGGGAAGCACTGAAGCTTTCTTT.

V gene TRBV7-9 combines with J gene TRBJ1-5, with TRBD1 matching over 7 bases. From germline, CDR1 is SEHNR and CDR2 FQNEAQ (reference sequence). The CDR3 length is 17 residues. Unmatched junction bases numbered 11, after V lost 3 bases and J lost 3 bases. The CDR3 DNA follows: TGTGCCAGCAGCTTGGGGGCGGGGACAGCCTTCAATCAGCCCCAGCATTTT. This gives the protein CASSLGAGTAFNQPQHF.

This clone has only a few counts. This sequence joins TRBV5-4 and TRBJ2-1; 14 nucleotides align to TRBD2. V was clipped by 9 bases and J by 3 bases; unmatched bases: 2. Germline values: CDR1 SGHNT, CDR2 YYREEE (reference sequence). There are 14 residues in the CDR3. The CDR3 coding sequence is TGTGCCATGACTAGCGGGGGGGGCTACAATGAGCAGTTCTTC. Translating gives CAMTSGGGYNEQFF. The full variable domain, in which reference TRBV5-4 and TRBJ2-1 provide the parts outside the CDR3, is ETGVTQSPTHLIKTRGQQVTLRCSSQSGHNTVSWYQQALGQGPQFIFQYYREEENGRGNFPPRFSGLQFPNYSSELNVNALELDDSALYLCAMTSGGGYNEQFFGPGTRLTVL.

CDR3 DNA sequence: TGTGCCACCAGCAGGGTGGGACAACTCACAGATACGCAGTATTTT. This codes for CATSRVGQLTDTQYF. This sequence joins TRBV15 and TRBJ2-3; possible D gene TRBD1, 6 bases. V gave up 3 bases and J gave up 2 bases, with 12 bases separating them. Germline CDR1 and CDR2: LNHNV and YYDKDF (reference sequence). The CDR3 is 15 residues long.

J is TRBJ1-1 and V is TRBV5-8, with 8 positions matching TRBD1. The trim removed 0 bases at V and 0 bases at J, leaving 1 base unmatched. Germline CDR1 and CDR2: SGHTS and YDEGEE. The length of the CDR3 is 15 residues. Here the CDR3 reads CASSLGTGLNTEAFF. Here the CDR3 DNA reads TGTGCCAGCAGCTTGGGGACAGGGTTGAACACTGAAGCTTTCTTT.

The rearrangement uses TRBV14 and TRBJ2-7; the match to TRBD1 covers 11 bases. J gave up 0 bases and V 4 bases, and 5 bases lay outside the gene matches. This CDR3 has 16 amino acids. Looked up from germline, CDR1 is SGHDN and CDR2 is FVKESK. The CDR3 DNA reads TGTGCCAGCAGCCGTAGGACAGGGGGCGCCTCCTACGAGCAGTACTTC. It specifies CASSRRTGGASYEQYF.

The chain is built from TRBV7-2 and TRBJ2-7; 8 bases are a match to TRBD2. CDR3 size: 15 residues. The V and J ends lost 6 bases and 4 bases, in that order; junction bases with no gene match: 11. Germline CDR1 reads SGHTA; CDR2 reads FQGNSA. The CDR3 sequence: CASSKSGSDGYEQYF. CDR3 DNA: TGTGCCAGCAGTAAAAGCGGGAGTGATGGGTACGAGCAGTACTTC.

The chain employs TRBV28 and TRBJ2-1; 13 nucleotides match TRBD2. The CDR3 runs 15 residues. The trim removed 10 bases at V and 6 bases at J, leaving 9 bases unmatched. The germline CDR1 and CDR2 sequences are MDHEN and SYDVKM. DNA for the CDR3: TGTGCCACCGACGGACTAGCGGGAGACGGCAATGAGCAGTTCTTC. This codes for CATDGLAGDGNEQFF.

Here the CDR3 reads CASTRGDHNEQFF. Here the CDR3 DNA reads TGTGCCAGTACTAGAGGCGATCACAATGAGCAGTTCTTC. The chain carries TRBV19 and TRBJ2-1; D remains unclear. From germline, CDR1 is LNHDA and CDR2 SQIVND (reference sequence). The germline V and J ends were trimmed by 7 bases and 5 bases, with 12 bases remaining between them. This CDR3 comprises 13 residues.

The chain employs TRBV5-1 and TRBJ2-7; 10 bases are a match to TRBD1. Germline assignment: CDR1 SGHRS and CDR2 YFSETQ. Trimming at V came to 0 bases and at J to 7 bases, leaving 10 bases not matched to a gene. The CDR3 extends over 16 amino acids. The CDR3 region is CASSLGGQGGTEEQYF. The DNA for the CDR3 is TGCGCCAGCAGCTTGGGAGGACAGGGGGGGACTGAAGAGCAGTACTTC.

V is TRBV5-1 and J is TRBJ1-1; TRBD1 matches 8 bases. Germline assignment: CDR1 SGHRS and CDR2 YFSETQ. Trimming took 7 bases from V and 5 from J; bases not matched to a gene: 4. The CDR3 spans 12 residues. CDR3 DNA sequence: TGCGCCAGCGGACAGGGTCGGACTGAAGCTTTCTTT. Translating gives CASGQGRTEAFF.